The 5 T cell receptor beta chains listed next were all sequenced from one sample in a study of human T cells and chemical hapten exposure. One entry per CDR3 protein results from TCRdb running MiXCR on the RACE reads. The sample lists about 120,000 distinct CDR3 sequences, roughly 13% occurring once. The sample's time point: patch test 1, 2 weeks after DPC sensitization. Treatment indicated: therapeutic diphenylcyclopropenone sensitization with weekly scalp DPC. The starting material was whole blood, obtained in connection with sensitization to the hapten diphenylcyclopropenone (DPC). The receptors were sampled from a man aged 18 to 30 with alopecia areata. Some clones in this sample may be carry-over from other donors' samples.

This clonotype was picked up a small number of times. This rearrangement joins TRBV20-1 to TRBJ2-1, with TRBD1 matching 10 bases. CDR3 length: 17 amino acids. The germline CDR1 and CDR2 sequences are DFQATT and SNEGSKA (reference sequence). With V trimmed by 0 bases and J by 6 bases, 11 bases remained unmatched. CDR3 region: CSARDRVRTGGTNEQFF. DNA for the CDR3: TGCAGTGCTAGAGATAGGGTCAGGACAGGGGGTACCAATGAGCAGTTCTTC.

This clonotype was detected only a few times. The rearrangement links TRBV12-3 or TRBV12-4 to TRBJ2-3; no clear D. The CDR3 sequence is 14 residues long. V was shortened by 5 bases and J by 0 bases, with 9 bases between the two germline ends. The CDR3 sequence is CASSLVASTDTQYF. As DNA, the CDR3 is TGTGCCAGCAGTCTCGTCGCTAGCACAGATACGCAGTATTTT.

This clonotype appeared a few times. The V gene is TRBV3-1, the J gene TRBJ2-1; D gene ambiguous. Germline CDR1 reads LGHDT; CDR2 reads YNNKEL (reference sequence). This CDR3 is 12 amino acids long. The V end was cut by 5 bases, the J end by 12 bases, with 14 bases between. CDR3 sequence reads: CASSNLVRGQFF. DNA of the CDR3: TGTGCCAGCAGCAACCTAGTACGCGGGCAGTTCTTC.

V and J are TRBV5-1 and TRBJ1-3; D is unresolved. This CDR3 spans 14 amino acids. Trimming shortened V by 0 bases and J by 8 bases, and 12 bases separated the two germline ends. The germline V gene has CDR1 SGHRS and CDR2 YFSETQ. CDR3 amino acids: CASSLGSSVDTIYF. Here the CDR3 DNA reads TGCGCCAGCAGCTTGGGGAGCTCTGTAGACACCATATATTTT.

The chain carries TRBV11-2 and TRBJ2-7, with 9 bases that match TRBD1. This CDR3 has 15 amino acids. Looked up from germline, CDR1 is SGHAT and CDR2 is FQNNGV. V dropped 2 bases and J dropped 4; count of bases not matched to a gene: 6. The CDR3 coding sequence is TGTGCCAGCAGCTTATCCGGGACAGGGATATACGAGCAGTACGTC. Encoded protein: CASSLSGTGIYEQYV.